Listed below are T cell receptor beta chains from one sample, sequenced in a study of blood T cell repertoires in COVID-19. The data were produced by immunoSEQ multiplex PCR, yet TCRdb's version contains in-frame clones alone and is incomplete. The sample contains roughly 39,000 clones, approximately 79% of which appear only once. Sequenced material: peripheral blood. These receptors came from a man between 65 and 79 years old with acute or convalescent COVID-19. The CDR3 runs from the conserved cysteine through the conserved F or W. The order of the fields is clone size, D gene, J gene, V gene, CDR3 protein, CDR3 DNA. A D gene is named only where the DNA matches it firmly. Rows give clone size only sometimes, using once, few, many, or a class for an expanded clone.

NA NA TRBJ1-1 TRBV5-1 CASSGLSNTEAFF TGCGCCAGCAGCGGACTGAGCAACACTGAAGCTTTCTTT
NA NA TRBJ2-1 TRBV12-5 CASGLGGGTYNEQFF TGTGCTAGTGGTTTGGGAGGCGGGACCTACAATGAGCAGTTCTTC
once NA TRBJ1-1 TRBV10-3 CAISDQLGQNTEAFF TGTGCCATCAGTGACCAGCTGGGGCAGAACACTGAAGCTTTCTTT
NA NA TRBJ2-5 TRBV24-1 CATSDFPGARGTSETQYF TGTGCCACCAGTGATTTCCCGGGAGCGCGGGGAACCAGTGAGACCCAGTACTTC
NA NA TRBJ2-1 TRBV27 CASSLWAVGSYNEQFF TGTGCCAGCAGTTTATGGGCAGTTGGCTCCTACAATGAGCAGTTCTTC
NA NA TRBJ1-2 TRBV15 CATSRQTGFYGYTF TGTGCCACCAGCAGACAGACAGGATTCTATGGCTACACCTTC
NA TRBD1 TRBJ2-1 TRBV28 CASSFRDRVNEQFF TGTGCCAGCAGTTTTCGGGACAGGGTTAATGAGCAGTTCTTC
NA NA TRBJ2-7 TRBV27 CASSLSPPHDSEQYF TGTGCCAGCAGTTTATCTCCCCCCCACGATAGCGAGCAGTACTTC
many TRBD2 TRBJ2-7 TRBV6-6 CASSYLGTTYEQYF TGTGCCAGCAGTTACTTAGGGACTACCTACGAGCAGTACTTC
NA TRBD1 TRBJ2-2 TRBV27 CASSLSPGQGGVNTGELFF TGTGCCAGCAGTCTTAGCCCGGGACAGGGGGGGGTAAACACCGGGGAGCTGTTTTTT
few TRBD2 TRBJ2-3 TRBV7-8 CASSSGLAVSTDTQYF TGTGCCAGCAGCTCGGGACTAGCGGTTAGCACAGATACGCAGTATTTT
NA NA TRBJ2-1 TRBV5-1 CASSPDRSGNEQFF TGCGCCAGCAGCCCCGATCGGAGTGGCAATGAGCAGTTCTTC
NA NA TRBJ1-3 TRBV28 CASSLDTGLESGNTIYF TGTGCCAGCAGTTTAGATACAGGCCTCGAATCAGGAAACACCATATATTTT
NA TRBD2 TRBJ2-1 TRBV7-2 CASSSGGTSVYNEQFF TGTGCCAGCAGCTCAGGGGGGACTAGCGTATACAATGAGCAGTTCTTC
NA NA TRBJ1-6 TRBV27 CASSYPQANSPLHF TGTGCCAGCAGTTACCCTCAAGCTAATTCACCCCTCCACTTT